This T cell receptor (beta chain) was observed in a study of a mutant IDH1 vaccine in newly diagnosed glioma (dated by TCRdb to about 2021). For the study in its entirety: Across visits V03 through V10, patients got a total of eight vaccinations, given in weeks 1, 3, 5, 7, 11, 15, 19 and 23. In the chemotherapy-containing groups, vaccination started alongside temozolomide cycles, whereas in patients who had radiotherapy alone it started 4-6 weeks after radiotherapy. Of the 25 to 35 patients who were treated, 62.5% were male and around 40% were female, and the mean age was around 40 years. Prior to enrollment, patients had been given standard therapy consisting of radiotherapy alone, temozolomide alone, or radiochemotherapy with temozolomide, with the combination given to most patients. Peripheral blood was collected at six visits: V03 (baseline), V05, V07, V10, V12 and V13. Longitudinal TCRB deep sequencing was performed for about two dozen treated patients wherever samples were available for exploratory analyses.

Study-level results and caveats: Immune responses induced by the vaccine were seen in roughly 95% of patients across multiple MHC alleles. Pseudoprogression seemed to be unrelated to changes in the top peripheral T cell clonotypes found by TCRB sequencing. According to the authors, sample limitations meant that analyses of patient blood samples could not be reproduced. Selection of PBMC samples for TCRB deep sequencing was based on availability.

The time point label on this specimen signifies: week 23, last vaccination. A 20-mer mutant IDH1 peptide at 300 micrograms in Montanide made up each vaccine dose, which was injected subcutaneously together with topical imiquimod. Newly diagnosed WHO grade 3 or 4 IDH1-mutant astrocytomas showing loss of nuclear ATRX were present in the donors. The samples were drawn from NOA16, a multicentre, single-arm, open-label phase I trial in Germany that tested a mutant IDH1 peptide vaccine in humans for the first time. The DNeasy Blood and Tissue Kit was used to extract genomic DNA from EDTA blood for TCRB sequencing. The protocol used for the library was the immunoSEQ multiplex PCR assay. Following the manufacturer's protocol, the hsTCRB Kit was used to amplify rearranged TCR beta chain sequences. TCRB libraries were sequenced on an Illumina MiSeq. On the study's bioinformatics: The proprietary platform of the kit vendor was used for demultiplexing, trimming and gene mapping. The table was pulled from immuneACCESS by TCRdb, which kept in-frame rearrangements only. Such tables lose some clones; where checked, under half of the loss comes from unresolved V genes, and the rest has no known cause. The DNA was the basis for D and trimming; V, J and clone size are from that table. A total of around 54,000 clones appear in this sample, about 87% of them only once. About 1.3% of the sample is held by the ten biggest clonotypes.

This clone was counted a few times. Its antigen has not been determined. Base qualities are not at hand, and no much larger clone is one base apart. This specimen consisted of PBMCs, obtained from a glioma patient whose treatment included an IDH1 peptide vaccine. The sequence derives from a man aged 40-49 years with glioma.

The DNA sequence is TGTGCCAGCAGCCTGACAGGGAACACTGAAGCTTTCTTT. Protein translation: CASSLTGNTEAFF. The chain couples TRBV6-4 to TRBJ1-1; TRBD1 is a weak D gene call, 6 bases matching. Via the germline V gene, CDR1 is MRHNA and CDR2 SNTAGT. The CDR3, from cysteine to phenylalanine, totals 13 residues. The entry retains the CDR3 DNA only, 39 bases that are in frame from base 1. At the junction V is shortened by 6 bases and J by 1 base, with 9 bases in between.